This T cell receptor beta chain derives from a study of cytomegalovirus exposure and HLA in healthy donors. Study findings and constraints: The authors excluded some V segments, including TRBV6-2 and TRBV6-3, as indistinguishable.

The CDR3 is 17 residues long. Germline V lookup: CDR1 SQVTM, CDR2 ANQGSEA. In the case of this clone: The antigen remains unidentified.

13 Jbeta primers and 60 Vbeta primers were used for the PCR. Repertoires were generated with immunoSEQ multiplex PCR, while TCRdb's copy carries only in-frame clones and drops some. Of approximately 140,000 clones listed, 78% are singletons. V gene TRBV29-1 combines with J gene TRBJ2-7, with 8 bases aligning to TRBD1. The origin of this receptor is a woman aged 18-29 years in good health and CMV-seronegative. Sequencing was done on a sample of PBMCs. The CDR3 DNA follows: TGCATCGCCACCTCCGGCAGGGGGCCAGAGAACCCCTACGAGCAGTACTTC. The encoded protein is CIATSGRGPENPYEQYF.